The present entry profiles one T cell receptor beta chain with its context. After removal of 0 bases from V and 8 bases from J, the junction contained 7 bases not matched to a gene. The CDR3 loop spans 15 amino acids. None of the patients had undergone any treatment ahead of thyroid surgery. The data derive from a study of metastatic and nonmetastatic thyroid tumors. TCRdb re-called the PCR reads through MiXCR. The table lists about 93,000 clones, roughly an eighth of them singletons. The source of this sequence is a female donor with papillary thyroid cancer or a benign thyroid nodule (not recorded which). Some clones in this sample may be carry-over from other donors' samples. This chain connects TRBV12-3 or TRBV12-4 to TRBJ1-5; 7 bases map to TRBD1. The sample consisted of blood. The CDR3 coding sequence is TGTGCCAGCAGTTTAGCTGAGACAGGGTTGAAGCCCCAGCATTTT. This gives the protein CASSLAETGLKPQHF.